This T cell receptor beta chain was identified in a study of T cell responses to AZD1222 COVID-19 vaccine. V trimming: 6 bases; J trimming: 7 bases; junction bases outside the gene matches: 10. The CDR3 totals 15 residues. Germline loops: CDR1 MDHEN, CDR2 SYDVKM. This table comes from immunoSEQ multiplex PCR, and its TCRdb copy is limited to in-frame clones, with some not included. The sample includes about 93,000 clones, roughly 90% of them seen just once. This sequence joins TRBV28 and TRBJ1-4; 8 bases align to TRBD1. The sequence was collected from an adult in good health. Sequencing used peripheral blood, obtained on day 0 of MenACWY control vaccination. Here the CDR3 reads CASRPRTGRVEKLFF. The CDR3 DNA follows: TGTGCCAGCAGACCCCGGACAGGGCGTGTTGAAAAACTGTTTTTT.